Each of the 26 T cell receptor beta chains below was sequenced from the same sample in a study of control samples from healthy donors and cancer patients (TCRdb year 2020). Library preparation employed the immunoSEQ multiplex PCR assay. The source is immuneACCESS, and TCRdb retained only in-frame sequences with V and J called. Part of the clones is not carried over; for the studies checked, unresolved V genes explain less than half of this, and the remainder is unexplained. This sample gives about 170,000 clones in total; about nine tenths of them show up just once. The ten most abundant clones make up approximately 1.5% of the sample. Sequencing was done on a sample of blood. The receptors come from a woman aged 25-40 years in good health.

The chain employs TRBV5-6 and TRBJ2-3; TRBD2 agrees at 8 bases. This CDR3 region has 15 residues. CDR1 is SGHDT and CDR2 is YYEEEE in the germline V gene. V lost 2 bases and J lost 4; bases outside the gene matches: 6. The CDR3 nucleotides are TGTGCCAGCAGCTTCCAGCGGGGGTGGGCAGATACGCAGTATTTT. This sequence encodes CASSFQRGWADTQYF.

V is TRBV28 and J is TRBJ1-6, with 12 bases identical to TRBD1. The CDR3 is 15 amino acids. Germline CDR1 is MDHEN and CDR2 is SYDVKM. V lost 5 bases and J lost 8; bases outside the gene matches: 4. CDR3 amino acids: CASSQGTGGDSPLHF. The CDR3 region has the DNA TGTGCCAGCAGTCAAGGGACAGGGGGCGATTCACCCCTCCACTTT.

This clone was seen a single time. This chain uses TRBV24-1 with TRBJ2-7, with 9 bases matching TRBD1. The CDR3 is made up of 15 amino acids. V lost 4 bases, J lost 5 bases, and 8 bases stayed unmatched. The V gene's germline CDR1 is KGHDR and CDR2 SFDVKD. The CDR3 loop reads CATSDPGTGFHEQYF. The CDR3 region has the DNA TGTGCCACCAGTGACCCCGGGACAGGGTTCCACGAGCAGTACTTC.

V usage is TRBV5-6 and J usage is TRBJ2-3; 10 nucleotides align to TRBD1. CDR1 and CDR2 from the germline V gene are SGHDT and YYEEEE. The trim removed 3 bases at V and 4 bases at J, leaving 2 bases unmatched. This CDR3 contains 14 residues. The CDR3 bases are TGTGCCAGCAGCTCGACAGGGGGCCCAGATACGCAGTATTTT. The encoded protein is CASSSTGGPDTQYF.

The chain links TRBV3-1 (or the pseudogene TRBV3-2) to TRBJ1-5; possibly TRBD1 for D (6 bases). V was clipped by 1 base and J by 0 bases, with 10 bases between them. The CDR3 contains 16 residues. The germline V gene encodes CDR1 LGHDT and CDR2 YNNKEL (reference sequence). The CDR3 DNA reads TGTGCCAGCAGCCAAGGGGACACTTATAGCAATCAGCCCCAGCATTTT. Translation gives CASSQGDTYSNQPQHF.

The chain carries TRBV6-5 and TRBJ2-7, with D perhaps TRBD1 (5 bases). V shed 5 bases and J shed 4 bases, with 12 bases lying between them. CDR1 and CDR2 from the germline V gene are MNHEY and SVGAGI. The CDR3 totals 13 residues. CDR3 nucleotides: TGTGCCAGCAGTCGCATCGACAGTTACGAGCAGTACTTC. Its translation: CASSRIDSYEQYF.

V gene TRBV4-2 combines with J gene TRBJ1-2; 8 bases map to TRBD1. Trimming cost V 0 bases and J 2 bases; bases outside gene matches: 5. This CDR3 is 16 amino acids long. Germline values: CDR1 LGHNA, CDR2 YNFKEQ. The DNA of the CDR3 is TGTGCCAGCAGCCAAGATCCGCGGACAGGGAACTATGGCTACACCTTC. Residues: CASSQDPRTGNYGYTF.

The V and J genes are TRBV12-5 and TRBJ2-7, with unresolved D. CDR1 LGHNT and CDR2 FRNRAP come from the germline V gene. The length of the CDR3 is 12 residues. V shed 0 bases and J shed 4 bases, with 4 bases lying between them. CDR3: CASGLVKYEQYF. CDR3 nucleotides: TGTGCTAGTGGTTTGGTAAAATACGAGCAGTACTTC.

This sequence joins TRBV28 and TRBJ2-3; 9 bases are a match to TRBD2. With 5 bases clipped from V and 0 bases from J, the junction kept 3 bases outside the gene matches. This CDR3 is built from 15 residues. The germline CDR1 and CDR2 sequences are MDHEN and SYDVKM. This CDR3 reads CASSISGRSTDTQYF. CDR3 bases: TGTGCCAGCAGTATTAGCGGGAGAAGCACAGATACGCAGTATTTT.

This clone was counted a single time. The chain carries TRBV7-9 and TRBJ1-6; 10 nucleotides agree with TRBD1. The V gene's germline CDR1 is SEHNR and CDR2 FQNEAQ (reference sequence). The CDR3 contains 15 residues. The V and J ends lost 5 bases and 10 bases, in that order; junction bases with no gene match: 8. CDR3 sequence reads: CASSRNPGQGSPLHF. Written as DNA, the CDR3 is TGTGCCAGCAGCCGAAACCCGGGACAGGGGTCACCCCTCCACTTT. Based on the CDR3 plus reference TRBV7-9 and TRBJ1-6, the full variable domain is DTGVSQNPRHKITKRGQNVTFRCDPISEHNRLYWYRQTLGQGPEFLTYFQNEAQLEKSRLLSDRFSAERPKGSFSTLEIQRTEQGDSAMYLCASSRNPGQGSPLHFGNGTRLTVT.

The CDR3 coding sequence is TGTGCCAGCAGCTTAGGAACAGGGGGCGCCTACAATGAGCAGTTCTTC. Amino acids: CASSLGTGGAYNEQFF. V usage is TRBV7-3 and J usage is TRBJ2-1; 9 positions agree with TRBD1. Trimming at V came to 2 bases and at J to 2 bases, leaving 4 bases not matched to a gene. Germline loops: CDR1 SGHTA, CDR2 FQGTGA. The CDR3 is made up of 16 amino acids. Full variable domain (rest looked up from reference TRBV7-3 and TRBJ2-1): GAGVSQTPSNKVTEKGKYVELRCDPISGHTALYWYRQSLGQGPEFLIYFQGTGAADDSGLPNDRFFAVRPEGSVSTLKIQRTERGDSAVYLCASSLGTGGAYNEQFFGPGTRLTVL.

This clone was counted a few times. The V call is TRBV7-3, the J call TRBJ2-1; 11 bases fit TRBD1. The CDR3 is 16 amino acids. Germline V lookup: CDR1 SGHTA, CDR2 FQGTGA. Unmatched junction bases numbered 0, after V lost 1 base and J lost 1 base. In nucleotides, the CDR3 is TGTGCCAGCAGCTTAAGGGACAGGGGGTCCTACAATGAGCAGTTCTTC. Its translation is CASSLRDRGSYNEQFF.

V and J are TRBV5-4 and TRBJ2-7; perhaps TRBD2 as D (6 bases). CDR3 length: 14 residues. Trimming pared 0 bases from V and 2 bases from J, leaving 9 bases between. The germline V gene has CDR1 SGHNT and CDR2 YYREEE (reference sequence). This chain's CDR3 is CASSLARGTYEQYF. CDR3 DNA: TGTGCCAGCAGCTTGGCTCGCGGGACCTACGAGCAGTACTTC.

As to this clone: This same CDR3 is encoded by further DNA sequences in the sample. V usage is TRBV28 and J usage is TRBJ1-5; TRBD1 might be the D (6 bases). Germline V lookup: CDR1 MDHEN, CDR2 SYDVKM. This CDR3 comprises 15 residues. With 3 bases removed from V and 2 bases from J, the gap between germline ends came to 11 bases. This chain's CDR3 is CASSFGGGGNQPQHF. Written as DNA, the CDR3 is TGTGCCAGCAGTTTTGGAGGGGGGGGCAATCAGCCCCAGCATTTT.

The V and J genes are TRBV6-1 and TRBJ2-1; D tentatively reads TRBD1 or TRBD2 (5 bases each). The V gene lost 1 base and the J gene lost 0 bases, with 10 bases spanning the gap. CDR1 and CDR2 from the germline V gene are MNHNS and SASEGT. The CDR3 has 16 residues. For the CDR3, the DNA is TGTGCCAGCAGTGAAGTTTGGGGGAGCTCCTACAATGAGCAGTTCTTC. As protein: CASSEVWGSSYNEQFF.

CDR3 bases: TGTGCCAGCAGTTTATCTAGCGGGAACTCCTACGAGCAGTACTTC. Protein: CASSLSSGNSYEQYF. The chain is built from TRBV28 and TRBJ2-7; 9 bases match TRBD2. Looked up from germline, CDR1 is MDHEN and CDR2 is SYDVKM. Trimming took 1 base from V and 0 from J; bases not matched to a gene: 1. This CDR3 is 15 amino acids long.

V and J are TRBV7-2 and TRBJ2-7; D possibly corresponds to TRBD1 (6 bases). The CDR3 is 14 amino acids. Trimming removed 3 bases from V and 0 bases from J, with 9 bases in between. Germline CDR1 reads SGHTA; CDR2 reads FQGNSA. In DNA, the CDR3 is TGTGCCAGCAGCTTTCAGGGGCCCTCCTACGAGCAGTACTTC. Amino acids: CASSFQGPSYEQYF.

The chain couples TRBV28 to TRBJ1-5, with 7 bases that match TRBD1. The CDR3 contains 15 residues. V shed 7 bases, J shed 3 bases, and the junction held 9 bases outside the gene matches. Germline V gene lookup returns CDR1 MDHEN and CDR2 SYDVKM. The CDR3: CASNESGGTNQPQHF. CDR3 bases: TGTGCCAGCAACGAATCAGGGGGAACCAATCAGCCCCAGCATTTT.

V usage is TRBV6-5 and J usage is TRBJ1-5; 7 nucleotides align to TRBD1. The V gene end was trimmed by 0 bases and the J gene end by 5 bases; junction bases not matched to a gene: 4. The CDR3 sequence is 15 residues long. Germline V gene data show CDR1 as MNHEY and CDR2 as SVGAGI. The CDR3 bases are TGTGCCAGCAGTTACTCGTATACAGGGGATCAGCCCCAGCATTTT. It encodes CASSYSYTGDQPQHF.

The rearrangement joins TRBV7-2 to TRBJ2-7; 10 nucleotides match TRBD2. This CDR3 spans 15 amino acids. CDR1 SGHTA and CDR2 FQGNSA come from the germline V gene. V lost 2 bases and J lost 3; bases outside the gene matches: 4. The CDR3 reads CASSLPGLAIYEQYF. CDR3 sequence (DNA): TGTGCCAGCAGCTTACCGGGACTAGCGATCTACGAGCAGTACTTC.

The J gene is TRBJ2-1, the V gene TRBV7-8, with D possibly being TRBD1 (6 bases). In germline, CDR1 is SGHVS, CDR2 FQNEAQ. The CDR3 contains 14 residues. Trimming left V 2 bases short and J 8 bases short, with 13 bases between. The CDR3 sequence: CASSLLGAEDEQFF. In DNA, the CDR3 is TGTGCCAGCAGCTTATTGGGGGCTGAGGATGAGCAGTTCTTC.

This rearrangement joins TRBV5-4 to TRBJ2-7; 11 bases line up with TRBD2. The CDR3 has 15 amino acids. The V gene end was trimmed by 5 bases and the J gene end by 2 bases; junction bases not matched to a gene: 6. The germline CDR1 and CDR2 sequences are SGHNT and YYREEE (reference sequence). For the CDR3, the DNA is TGTGCCAGCAGTCCGGGACTAGCGGCCACCTACGAGCAGTACTTC. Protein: CASSPGLAATYEQYF.

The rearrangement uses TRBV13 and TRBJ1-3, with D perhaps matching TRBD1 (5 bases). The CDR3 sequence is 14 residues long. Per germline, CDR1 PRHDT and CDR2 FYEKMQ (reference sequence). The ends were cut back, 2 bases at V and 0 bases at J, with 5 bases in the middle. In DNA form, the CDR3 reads TGTGCCAGCAGCTTACAGGGCTCTGGAAACACCATATATTTT. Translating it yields CASSLQGSGNTIYF.

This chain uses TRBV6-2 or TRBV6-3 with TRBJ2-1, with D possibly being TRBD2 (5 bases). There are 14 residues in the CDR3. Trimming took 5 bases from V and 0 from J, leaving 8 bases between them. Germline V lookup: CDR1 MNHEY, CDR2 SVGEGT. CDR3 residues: CASSDGDSYNEQFF. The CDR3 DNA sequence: TGTGCCAGCAGTGACGGGGACTCCTACAATGAGCAGTTCTTC.

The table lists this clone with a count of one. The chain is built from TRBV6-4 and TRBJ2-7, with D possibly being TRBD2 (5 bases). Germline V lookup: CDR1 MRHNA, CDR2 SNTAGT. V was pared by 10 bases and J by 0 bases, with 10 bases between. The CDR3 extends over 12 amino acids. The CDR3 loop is CAIISASYEQYF. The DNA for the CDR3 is TGTGCCATAATTAGCGCCTCCTACGAGCAGTACTTC.

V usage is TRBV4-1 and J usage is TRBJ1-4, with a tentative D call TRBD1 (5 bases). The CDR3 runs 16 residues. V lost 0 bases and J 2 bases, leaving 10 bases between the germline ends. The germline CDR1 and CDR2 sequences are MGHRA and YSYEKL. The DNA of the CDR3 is TGCGCCAGCAGCCAAGATTACGGGGGGACTAATGAAAAACTGTTTTTT. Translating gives CASSQDYGGTNEKLFF.